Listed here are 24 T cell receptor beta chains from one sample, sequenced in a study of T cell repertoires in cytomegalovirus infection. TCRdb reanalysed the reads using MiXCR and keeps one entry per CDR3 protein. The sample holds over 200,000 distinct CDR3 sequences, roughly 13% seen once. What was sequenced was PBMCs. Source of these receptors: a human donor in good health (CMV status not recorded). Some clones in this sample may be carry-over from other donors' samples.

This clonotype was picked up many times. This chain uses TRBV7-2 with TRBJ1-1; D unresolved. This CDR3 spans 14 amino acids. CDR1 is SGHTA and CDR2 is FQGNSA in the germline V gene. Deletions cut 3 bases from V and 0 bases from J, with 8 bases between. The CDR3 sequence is CASSFGQMNTEAFF. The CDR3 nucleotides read TGTGCCAGCAGCTTTGGCCAGATGAACACTGAAGCTTTCTTT.

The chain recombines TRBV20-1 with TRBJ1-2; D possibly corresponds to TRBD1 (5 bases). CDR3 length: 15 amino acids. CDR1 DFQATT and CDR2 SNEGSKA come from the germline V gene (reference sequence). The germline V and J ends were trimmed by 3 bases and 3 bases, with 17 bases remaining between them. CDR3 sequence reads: CSARSLGRTDYGYTF. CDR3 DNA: TGCAGTGCTAGGTCTCTGGGACGGACCGACTATGGCTACACCTTC.

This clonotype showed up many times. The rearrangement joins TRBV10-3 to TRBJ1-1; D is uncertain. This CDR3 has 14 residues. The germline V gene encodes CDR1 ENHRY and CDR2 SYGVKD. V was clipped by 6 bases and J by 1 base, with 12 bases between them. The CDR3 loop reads CAIRGGPGNTEAFF. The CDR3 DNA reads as TGTGCCATCAGGGGAGGGCCGGGGAACACTGAAGCTTTCTTT.

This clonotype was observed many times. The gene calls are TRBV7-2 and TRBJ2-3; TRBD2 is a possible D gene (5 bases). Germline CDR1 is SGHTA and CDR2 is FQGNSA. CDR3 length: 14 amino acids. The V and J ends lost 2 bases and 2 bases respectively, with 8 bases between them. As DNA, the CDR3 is TGTGCCAGCAGCTTATTCGGGGACACAGATACGCAGTATTTT. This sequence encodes CASSLFGDTDTQYF. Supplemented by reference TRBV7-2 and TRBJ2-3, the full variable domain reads GAGVSQSPSNKVTEKGKDVELRCDPISGHTALYWYRQSLGQGLEFLIYFQGNSAPDKSGLPSDRFSAERTGGSVSTLTIQRTQQEDSAVYLCASSLFGDTDTQYFGPGTRLTVL.

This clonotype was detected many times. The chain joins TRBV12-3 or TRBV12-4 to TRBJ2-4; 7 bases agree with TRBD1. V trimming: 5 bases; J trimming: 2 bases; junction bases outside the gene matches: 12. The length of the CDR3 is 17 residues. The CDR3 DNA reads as TGTGCCAGCAGTCACGGCCGGGACAGAACACCCAAAAACATTCAGTACTTC. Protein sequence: CASSHGRDRTPKNIQYF.

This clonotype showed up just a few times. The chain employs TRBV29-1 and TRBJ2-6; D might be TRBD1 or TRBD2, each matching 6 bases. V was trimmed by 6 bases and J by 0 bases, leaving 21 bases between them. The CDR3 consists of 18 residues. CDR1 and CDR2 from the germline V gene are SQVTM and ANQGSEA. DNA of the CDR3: TGCAGCGTCCTACAGGGAGGCTTCAAGCTCTCTGGGGCCAACGTCCTGACTTTC. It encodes CSVLQGGFKLSGANVLTF.

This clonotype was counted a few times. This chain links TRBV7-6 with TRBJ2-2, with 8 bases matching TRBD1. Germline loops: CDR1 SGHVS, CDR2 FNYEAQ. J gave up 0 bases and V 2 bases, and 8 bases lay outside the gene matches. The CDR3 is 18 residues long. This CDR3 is CASSLILRTGTNTGELFF. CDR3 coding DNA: TGTGCCAGCAGCTTAATTCTTCGGACAGGGACGAACACCGGGGAGCTGTTTTTT.

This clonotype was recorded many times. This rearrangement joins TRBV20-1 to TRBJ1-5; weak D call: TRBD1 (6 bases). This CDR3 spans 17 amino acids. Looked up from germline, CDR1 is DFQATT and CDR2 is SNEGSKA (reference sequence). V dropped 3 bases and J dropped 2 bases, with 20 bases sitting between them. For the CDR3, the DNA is TGCAGTGCTAGTTCCACAGTAGGGGGGCTTGGCAATCAGCCCCAGCATTTT. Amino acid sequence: CSASSTVGGLGNQPQHF.

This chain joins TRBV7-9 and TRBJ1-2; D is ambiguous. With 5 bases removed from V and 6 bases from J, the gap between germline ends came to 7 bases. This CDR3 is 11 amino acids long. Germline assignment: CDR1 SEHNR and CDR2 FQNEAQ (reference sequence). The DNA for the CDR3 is TGTGCCAGCAGCCAATCCGATGGCTACACCTTC. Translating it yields CASSQSDGYTF.

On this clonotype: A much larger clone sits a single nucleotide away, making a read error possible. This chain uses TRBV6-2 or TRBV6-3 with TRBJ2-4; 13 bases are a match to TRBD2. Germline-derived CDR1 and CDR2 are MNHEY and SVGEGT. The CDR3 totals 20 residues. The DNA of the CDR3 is TGTGCCAGCAGTTACCCCCGCGGACTAGCGGGAGCGGTGACCAAAAACATTCAGTCCTTC. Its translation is CASSYPRGLAGAVTKNIQSF.

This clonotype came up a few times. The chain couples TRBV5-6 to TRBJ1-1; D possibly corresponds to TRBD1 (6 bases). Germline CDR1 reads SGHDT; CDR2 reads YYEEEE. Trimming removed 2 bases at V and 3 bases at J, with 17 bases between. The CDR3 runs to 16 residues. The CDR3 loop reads CASSFLSVRGDTEAFF. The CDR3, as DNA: TGTGCCAGCAGCTTCCTGAGTGTCAGGGGAGACACTGAAGCTTTCTTT.

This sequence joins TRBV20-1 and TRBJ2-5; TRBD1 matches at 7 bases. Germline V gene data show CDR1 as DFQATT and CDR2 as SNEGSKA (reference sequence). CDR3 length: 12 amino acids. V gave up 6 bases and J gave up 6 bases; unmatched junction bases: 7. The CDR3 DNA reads TGCAGTGCAAGGGACAGAGGCCAGACCCAGTACTTC. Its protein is CSARDRGQTQYF.

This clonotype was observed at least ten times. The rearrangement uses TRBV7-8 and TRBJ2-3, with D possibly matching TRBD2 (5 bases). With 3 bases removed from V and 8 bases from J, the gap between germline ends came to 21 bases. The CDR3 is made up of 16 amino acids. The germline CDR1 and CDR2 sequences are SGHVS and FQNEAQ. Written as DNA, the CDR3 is TGTGCCAGCAGCTTCCTTGTGACTGAGGGTCACGGTACGCAGTATTTT. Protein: CASSFLVTEGHGTQYF.

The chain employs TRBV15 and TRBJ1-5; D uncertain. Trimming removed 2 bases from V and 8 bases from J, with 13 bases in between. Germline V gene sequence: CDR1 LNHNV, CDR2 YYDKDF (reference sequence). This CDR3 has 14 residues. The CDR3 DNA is TGTGCCACCAGCAGAACACAGTGGGTTGAGCCCCAGCATTTT. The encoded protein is CATSRTQWVEPQHF.

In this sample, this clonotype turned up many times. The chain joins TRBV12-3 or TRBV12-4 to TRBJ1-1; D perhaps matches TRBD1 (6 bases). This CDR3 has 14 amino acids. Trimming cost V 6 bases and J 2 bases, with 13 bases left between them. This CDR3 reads CASSFKGGNTEAFF. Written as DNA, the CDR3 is TGTGCCAGCAGCTTCAAGGGGGGAAACACTGAAGCTTTCTTT.

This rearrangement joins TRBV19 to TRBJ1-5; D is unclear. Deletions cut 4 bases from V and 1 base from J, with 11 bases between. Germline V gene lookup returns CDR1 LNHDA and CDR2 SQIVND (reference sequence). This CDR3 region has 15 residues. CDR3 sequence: CASSNMGLSNQPQHF. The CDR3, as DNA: TGTGCCAGTAGTAACATGGGTTTAAGCAATCAGCCCCAGCATTTT.

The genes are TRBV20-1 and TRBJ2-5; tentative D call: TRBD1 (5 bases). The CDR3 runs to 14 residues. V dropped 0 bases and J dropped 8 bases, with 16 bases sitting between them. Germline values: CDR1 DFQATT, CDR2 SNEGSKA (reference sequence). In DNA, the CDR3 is TGCAGTGCTAGAGAGCGACAGCGTCTAGGAACCCAGTACTTC. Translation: CSARERQRLGTQYF.

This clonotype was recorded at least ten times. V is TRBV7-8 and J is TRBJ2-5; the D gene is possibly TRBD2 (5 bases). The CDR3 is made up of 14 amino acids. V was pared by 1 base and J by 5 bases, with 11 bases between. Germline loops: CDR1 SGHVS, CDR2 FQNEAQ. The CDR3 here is CASSLGNWEETQYF. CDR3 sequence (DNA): TGTGCCAGCAGCTTAGGCAATTGGGAGGAGACCCAGTACTTC.

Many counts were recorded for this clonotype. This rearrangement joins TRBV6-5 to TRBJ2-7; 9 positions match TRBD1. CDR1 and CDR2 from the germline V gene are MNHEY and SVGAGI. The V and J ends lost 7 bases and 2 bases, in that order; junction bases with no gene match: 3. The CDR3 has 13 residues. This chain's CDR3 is CASMGQGPYEQYF. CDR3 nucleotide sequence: TGTGCCAGCATGGGACAGGGACCCTACGAGCAGTACTTC.

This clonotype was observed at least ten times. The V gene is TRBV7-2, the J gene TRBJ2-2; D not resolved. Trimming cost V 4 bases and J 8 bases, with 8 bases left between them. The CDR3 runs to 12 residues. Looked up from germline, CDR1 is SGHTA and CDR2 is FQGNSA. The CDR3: CASSWVVGELFF. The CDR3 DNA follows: TGTGCCAGCAGCTGGGTCGTGGGGGAGCTGTTTTTT.

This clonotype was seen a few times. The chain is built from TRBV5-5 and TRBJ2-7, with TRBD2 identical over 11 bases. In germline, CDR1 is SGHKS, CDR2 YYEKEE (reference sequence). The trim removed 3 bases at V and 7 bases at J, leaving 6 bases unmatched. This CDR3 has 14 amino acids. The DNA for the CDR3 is TGTGCCAGCAGCTCGACTAGCGGGATGCGGGAGCAGTACTTC. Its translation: CASSSTSGMREQYF.

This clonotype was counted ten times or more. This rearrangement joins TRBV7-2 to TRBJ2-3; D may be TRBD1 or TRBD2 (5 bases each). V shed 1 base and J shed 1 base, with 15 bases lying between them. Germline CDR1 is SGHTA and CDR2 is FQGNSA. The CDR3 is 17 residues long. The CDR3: CASSLDRFVGGTDTQYF. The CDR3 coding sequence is TGTGCCAGCAGCTTAGATAGGTTTGTGGGGGGCACAGATACGCAGTATTTT.

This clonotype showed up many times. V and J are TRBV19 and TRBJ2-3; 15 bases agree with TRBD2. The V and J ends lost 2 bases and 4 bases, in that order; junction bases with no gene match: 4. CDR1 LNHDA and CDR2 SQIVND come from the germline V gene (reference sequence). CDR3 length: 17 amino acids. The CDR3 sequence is CASSISGLAGGSDTQYF. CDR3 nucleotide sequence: TGTGCCAGTAGTATATCGGGACTAGCGGGAGGCTCAGATACGCAGTATTTT.

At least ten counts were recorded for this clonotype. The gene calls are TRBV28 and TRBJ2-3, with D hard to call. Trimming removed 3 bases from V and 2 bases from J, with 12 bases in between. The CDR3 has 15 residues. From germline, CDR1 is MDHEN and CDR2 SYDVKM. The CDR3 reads CASSFPSGNTDTQYF. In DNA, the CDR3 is TGTGCCAGCAGTTTCCCTAGTGGAAACACAGATACGCAGTATTTT. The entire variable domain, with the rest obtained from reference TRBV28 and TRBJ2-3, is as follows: DVKVTQSSRYLVKRTGEKVFLECVQDMDHENMFWYRQDPGLGLRLIYFSYDVKMKEKGDIPEGYSVSREKKERFSLILESASTNQTSMYLCASSFPSGNTDTQYFGPGTRLTVL.